Listed below are T cell receptor beta chains from one sample, sequenced in a study of response to subunit inactivated influenza vaccine. TCRdb used MiXCR to reprocess the RT-PCR reads, holding one entry per CDR3 protein. This table holds just under 550,000 distinct CDR3 sequences, around 25% found once. The data also belong to a second study, concerning T cells expressing NK-cell markers.

The specimen was CD4+ T cells sorted from PBMCs, collected roughly 13 days after vaccination. The receptor source for this set is a man aged 50 or older who received an inactivated influenza vaccine. CDR3s include the opening cysteine and the closing phenylalanine or tryptophan. The D gene is left open where the match is weak. For some rows the clone size is stated as once, few or many, or as a class when expanded; others skip it.

v_gene	d_gene	abundance	j_gene	CDR3aa	CDR3nt
TRBV18	NA	NA	TRBJ2-5	CASSPPGSSIQETQYF	TGTGCCAGCTCACCACCGGGTTCCTCCATCCAAGAGACCCAGTACTTC
TRBV12-3/TRBV12-4	NA	NA	TRBJ1-5	CASSSAHRGSNQPQHF	TGTGCCAGCAGTTCAGCGCACAGAGGTTCCAATCAGCCCCAGCATTTT
TRBV28	NA	NA	TRBJ2-3	CASSLMDSNTDTQYF	TGTGCCAGCAGTTTAATGGACAGTAACACAGATACGCAGTATTTT
TRBV3-1	NA	few	TRBJ2-5	CASSHWGAGETQYF	TGTGCCAGCAGCCATTGGGGGGCAGGGGAGACCCAGTACTTC
TRBV29-1	TRBD1	NA	TRBJ2-3	CSVTKLQGAITDTQYF	TGCAGCGTAACCAAGTTACAGGGGGCTATAACAGATACGCAGTATTTT
TRBV2	TRBD2	NA	TRBJ2-5	CASSARRRGSIETQYF	TGTGCCAGCAGTGCTAGACGTCGCGGGAGTATCGAGACCCAGTACTTC
TRBV19	NA	NA	TRBJ2-6	CASSRLSGANVLTF	TGTGCCAGTAGTCGGCTCTCTGGGGCCAACGTCCTGACTTTC
TRBV7-2	NA	few	TRBJ2-5	CASSVGGAYQETQYF	TGTGCCAGCAGCGTGGGGGGAGCATACCAAGAGACCCAGTACTTC
TRBV4-2	TRBD2	few	TRBJ2-5	CASSQGLAGNQETQYF	TGTGCCAGCAGCCAAGGGTTAGCGGGGAACCAAGAGACCCAGTACTTC
TRBV7-2	NA	NA	TRBJ2-1	CASSPGQNSYNEQFF	TGTGCCAGCAGCCCCGGCCAGAACTCCTACAATGAGCAGTTCTTC
TRBV18	NA	NA	TRBJ2-7	CASSPPTSDEQYF	TGTGCCAGCTCACCGCCCACTAGTGACGAGCAGTACTTC
TRBV4-2	NA	few	TRBJ1-5	CASSQDGQKQNNQPQHF	TGTGCCAGCAGCCAGGATGGACAGAAACAGAACAATCAGCCCCAGCATTTT
TRBV7-8	TRBD2	NA	TRBJ2-5	CASSSTPGLAVETQYF	TGTGCCAGCAGCTCAACACCGGGACTAGCTGTGGAGACCCAGTACTTC
TRBV28	TRBD1	many	TRBJ2-2	CASSSGQYTGELFF	TGTGCCAGCAGTTCGGGACAGTACACCGGGGAGCTGTTTTTT
TRBV20-1	TRBD2	NA	TRBJ2-5	CSASRAGGVETQYF	TGCAGTGCTAGCCGCGCGGGGGGGGTAGAGACCCAGTACTTC
TRBV11-2	NA	few	TRBJ2-5	CASSLDLGGNRRETQYF	TGTGCCAGCAGCTTAGACCTTGGGGGAAATAGACGGGAGACCCAGTACTTC
TRBV5-1	NA	many	TRBJ2-2	CASSPRTDTGELFF	TGCGCCAGCAGCCCCCGGACGGACACCGGGGAGCTGTTTTTT
TRBV3-1	TRBD2	NA	TRBJ2-1	CASSLSGRAKGRNEQFF	TGTGCCAGCAGCCTTAGCGGGAGGGCCAAGGGAAGGAATGAGCAGTTCTTC
TRBV12-3/TRBV12-4	TRBD1	NA	TRBJ2-7	CASSSPGQATEQYF	TGTGCCAGCAGTTCACCGGGACAGGCCACCGAGCAGTACTTC
TRBV11-2	TRBD2	NA	TRBJ2-7	CASSLRHGLAGGRTPYEQYF	TGTGCCAGCAGCTTAAGGCATGGACTAGCGGGAGGCCGAACCCCCTACGAGCAGTACTTC
TRBV11-2	TRBD2	few	TRBJ2-3	CASSLELAGESLNTQYF	TGTGCCAGCAGCTTAGAACTAGCGGGAGAGTCTTTGAATACGCAGTATTTT
TRBV7-2	NA	few	TRBJ1-5	CASSLEVGPQHF	TGTGCCAGCAGCTTAGAAGTGGGACCCCAGCATTTT
TRBV12-3/TRBV12-4	NA	many	TRBJ1-6	CASSLAGASPLHF	TGTGCCAGCAGTTTAGCGGGGGCCTCACCCCTCCACTTT
TRBV5-1	NA	few	TRBJ2-7	CASSGDATLSYEQYF	TGCGCCAGCAGCGGGGACGCTACCCTAAGCTACGAGCAGTACTTC
TRBV6-1	NA	NA	TRBJ1-2	CASSPLLRGGYTF	TGTGCCAGCAGCCCCCTCTTAAGGGGTGGCTACACCTTC
TRBV28	NA	few	TRBJ1-5	CASRRTNPGQPQHF	TGTGCCAGCAGACGGACCAATCCAGGTCAGCCCCAGCATTTT
TRBV28	NA	few	TRBJ1-2	CASVGGFGYTF	TGTGCCAGTGTGGGGGGTTTTGGCTACACCTTC
TRBV30	NA	NA	TRBJ2-1	CAWHEKPTGNEQFF	TGTGCCTGGCATGAAAAACCGACGGGTAATGAGCAGTTCTTC
TRBV5-1	TRBD1	NA	TRBJ2-3	CASSLADRDPDTQYF	TGCGCCAGCAGCTTGGCGGACAGGGACCCAGATACGCAGTATTTT
TRBV6-5	NA	many	TRBJ1-6	CASSSGTYNSPLHF	TGTGCCAGCAGTTCGGGGACATATAATTCACCCCTCCACTTT
TRBV5-4	NA	NA	TRBJ2-7	CASSLATGSEQYF	TGTGCCAGCAGCTTGGCGACAGGTAGTGAGCAGTACTTC
TRBV6-1	TRBD1	NA	TRBJ2-4	CASRPTGQGPRGIQYF	TGTGCCAGCAGACCGACAGGGCAGGGCCCCCGCGGCATTCAGTACTTC
TRBV11-1	NA	NA	TRBJ2-3	CASSQGLSGTDTQYF	TGTGCCAGCAGCCAGGGCCTCTCTGGCACAGATACGCAGTATTTT
TRBV10-3	TRBD1	few	TRBJ2-2	CAIGIRTGPTGELFF	TGTGCCATCGGCATTAGGACAGGGCCCACCGGGGAGCTGTTTTTT
TRBV6-5	NA	few	TRBJ2-3	CASSYPGGGVEDTQYF	TGTGCCAGCAGTTACCCGGGGGGCGGGGTTGAGGATACGCAGTATTTT
TRBV12-3/TRBV12-4	NA	many	TRBJ1-5	CASSLRENSNQPQHF	TGTGCCAGCAGTTTGAGGGAAAATAGCAATCAGCCCCAGCATTTT
TRBV12-3/TRBV12-4	TRBD2	few	TRBJ2-1	CASSFGRPGQFF	TGTGCCAGCAGTTTCGGGAGGCCCGGGCAGTTCTTC
TRBV11-2	TRBD1	once	TRBJ2-3	CASSLSTSTGGAIDTQYF	TGTGCCAGCAGCTTATCCACCTCGACAGGGGGCGCCATAGATACGCAGTATTTT
TRBV5-1	TRBD1	few	TRBJ1-1	CASSFGQDNTEAFF	TGCGCCAGCAGCTTCGGACAGGATAACACTGAAGCTTTCTTT
TRBV14	NA	few	TRBJ2-7	CASSQVGFVTEQYF	TGTGCCAGCAGCCAAGTAGGGTTTGTAACCGAGCAGTACTTC
TRBV7-2	TRBD2	NA	TRBJ2-1	CASSSVSSGRVNEQFF	TGTGCCAGCAGCTCAGTCAGTTCAGGGAGGGTCAATGAGCAGTTCTTC
TRBV20-1	TRBD2	few	TRBJ2-7	CSARLAGGSEQYF	TGCAGTGCCAGGCTAGCGGGGGGGAGCGAGCAGTACTTC
TRBV5-1	NA	few	TRBJ1-2	CASAQAVGDYGYTF	TGCGCCAGCGCTCAAGCGGTGGGGGACTATGGCTACACCTTC
TRBV5-6	NA	NA	TRBJ1-5	CASSFRLDNQPQHF	TGTGCCAGCAGCTTTCGGCTGGACAATCAGCCCCAGCATTTT
TRBV24-1	TRBD1	many	TRBJ2-5	CATSDLTGGTETQYF	TGTGCCACCAGTGATTTAACAGGGGGTACGGAGACCCAGTACTTC
TRBV9	TRBD1	NA	TRBJ2-4	CASSVGQGVLSSIQYF	TGTGCCAGCAGCGTAGGACAGGGGGTCCTCTCTAGCATTCAGTACTTC
TRBV6-2/TRBV6-3	NA	few	TRBJ2-1	CASSPPAGRYNEQFF	TGTGCCAGCAGCCCCCCTGCAGGGCGGTACAATGAGCAGTTCTTC